This TCR beta chain was identified during a study of blood T cell repertoires in COVID-19. The CDR3 runs 12 residues. Germline V gives CDR1 SGHVS, CDR2 FQNEAQ. V lost 0 bases and J lost 16, with 10 bases in between. A few counts support this clone. Some clones are missing from TCRdb's copy, which holds only in-frame ones; the method was immunoSEQ multiplex PCR. In the table there are roughly 200,000 clones, about 80% of which are singletons. The receptor was isolated from a woman aged 55-75 years with acute COVID-19. The rearrangement links TRBV7-8 to TRBJ1-6; no firm D call. The sample consisted of PBMCs or T cells enriched from blood (not recorded which). The CDR3 region has the DNA TGTGCCAGCAGCTTAGCGCGCGAGACACTCCACTTT. It yields the protein CASSLARETLHF.